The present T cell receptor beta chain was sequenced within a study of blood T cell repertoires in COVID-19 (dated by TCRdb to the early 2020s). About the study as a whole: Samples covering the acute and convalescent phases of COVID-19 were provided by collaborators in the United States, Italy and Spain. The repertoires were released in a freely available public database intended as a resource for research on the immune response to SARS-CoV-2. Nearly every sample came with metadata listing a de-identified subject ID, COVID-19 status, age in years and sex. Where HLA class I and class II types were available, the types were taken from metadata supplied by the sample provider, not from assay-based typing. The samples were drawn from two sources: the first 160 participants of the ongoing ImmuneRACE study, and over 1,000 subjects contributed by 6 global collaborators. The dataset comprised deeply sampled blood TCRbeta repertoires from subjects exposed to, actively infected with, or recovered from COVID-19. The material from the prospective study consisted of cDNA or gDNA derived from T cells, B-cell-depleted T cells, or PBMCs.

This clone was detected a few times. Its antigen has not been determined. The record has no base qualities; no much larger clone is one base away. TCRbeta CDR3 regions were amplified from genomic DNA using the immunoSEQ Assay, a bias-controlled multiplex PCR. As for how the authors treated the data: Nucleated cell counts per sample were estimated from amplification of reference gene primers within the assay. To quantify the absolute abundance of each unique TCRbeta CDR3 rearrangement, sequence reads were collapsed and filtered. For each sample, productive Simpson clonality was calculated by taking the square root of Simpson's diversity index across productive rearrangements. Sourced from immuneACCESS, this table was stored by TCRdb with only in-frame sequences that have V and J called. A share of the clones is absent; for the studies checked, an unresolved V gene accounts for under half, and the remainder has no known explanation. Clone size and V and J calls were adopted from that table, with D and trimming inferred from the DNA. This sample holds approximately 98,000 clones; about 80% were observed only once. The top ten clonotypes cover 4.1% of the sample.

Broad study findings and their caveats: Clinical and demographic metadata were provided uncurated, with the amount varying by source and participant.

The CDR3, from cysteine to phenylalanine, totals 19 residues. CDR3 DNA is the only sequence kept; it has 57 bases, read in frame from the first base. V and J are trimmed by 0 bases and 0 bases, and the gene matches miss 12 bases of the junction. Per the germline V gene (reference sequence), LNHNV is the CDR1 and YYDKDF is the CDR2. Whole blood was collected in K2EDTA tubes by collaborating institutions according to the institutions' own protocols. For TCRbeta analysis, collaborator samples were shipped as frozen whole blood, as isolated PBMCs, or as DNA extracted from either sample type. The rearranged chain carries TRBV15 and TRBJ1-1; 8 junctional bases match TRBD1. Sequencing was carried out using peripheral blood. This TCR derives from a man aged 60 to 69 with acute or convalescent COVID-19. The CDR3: CATSRDMETGVSVNTEAFF. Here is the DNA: TGTGCCACCAGCAGAGATATGGAGACAGGGGTGTCAGTGAACACTGAAGCTTTCTTT.